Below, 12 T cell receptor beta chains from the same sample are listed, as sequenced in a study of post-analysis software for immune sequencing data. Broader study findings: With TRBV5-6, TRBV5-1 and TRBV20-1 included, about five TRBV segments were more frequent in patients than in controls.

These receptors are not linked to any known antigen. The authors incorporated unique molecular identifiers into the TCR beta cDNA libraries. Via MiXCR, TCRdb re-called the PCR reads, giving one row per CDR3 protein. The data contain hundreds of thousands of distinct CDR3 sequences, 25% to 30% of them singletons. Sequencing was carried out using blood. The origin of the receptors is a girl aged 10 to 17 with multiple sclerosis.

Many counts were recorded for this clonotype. The DNA for the CDR3 is TGTGCCAGCAGCCTAGGGACAGGGGGTCTCTACGAGCAGTACTTC. It specifies CASSLGTGGLYEQYF. The V and J genes are TRBV3-1 and TRBJ2-7, with 11 bases lining up with TRBD1. CDR1 is LGHDT and CDR2 is YNNKEL in the germline V gene (reference sequence). J lost 3 bases, V lost 4 bases, and 5 bases had no gene match. The CDR3 loop spans 15 amino acids.

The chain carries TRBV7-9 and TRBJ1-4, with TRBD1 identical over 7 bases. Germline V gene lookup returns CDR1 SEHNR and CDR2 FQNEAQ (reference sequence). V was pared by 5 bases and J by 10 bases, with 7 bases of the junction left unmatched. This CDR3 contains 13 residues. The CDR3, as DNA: TGTGCCAGCAGCCCACTGGGACAGTTAAAACTGTTTTTT. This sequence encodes CASSPLGQLKLFF.

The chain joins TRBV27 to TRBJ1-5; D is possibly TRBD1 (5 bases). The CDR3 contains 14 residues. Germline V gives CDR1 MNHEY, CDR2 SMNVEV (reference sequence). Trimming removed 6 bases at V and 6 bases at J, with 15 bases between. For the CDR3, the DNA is TGTGCCAGCAGCCCCGGGGGGGTGCGTCAGCCCCAGCATTTT. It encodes CASSPGGVRQPQHF.

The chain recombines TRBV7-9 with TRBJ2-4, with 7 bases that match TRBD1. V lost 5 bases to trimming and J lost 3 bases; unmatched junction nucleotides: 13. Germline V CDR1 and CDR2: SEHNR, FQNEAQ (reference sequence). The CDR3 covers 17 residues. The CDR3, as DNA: TGTGCCAGCAGCGCTATCCGACAGGGTGCGGTCAAAAACATTCAGTACTTC. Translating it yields CASSAIRQGAVKNIQYF.

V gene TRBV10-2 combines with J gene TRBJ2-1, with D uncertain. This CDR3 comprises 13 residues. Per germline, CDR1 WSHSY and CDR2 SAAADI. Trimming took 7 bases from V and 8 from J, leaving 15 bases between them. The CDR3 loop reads CASMFSRMDEQFF. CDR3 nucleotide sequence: TGCGCCAGCATGTTTAGCAGAATGGATGAGCAGTTCTTC.

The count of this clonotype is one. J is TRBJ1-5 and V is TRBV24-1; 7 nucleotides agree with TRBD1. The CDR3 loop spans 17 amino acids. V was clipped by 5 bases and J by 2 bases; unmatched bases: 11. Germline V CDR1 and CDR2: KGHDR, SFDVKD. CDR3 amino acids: CATSAGQAPFGNQPQHF. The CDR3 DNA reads TGTGCCACCAGTGCCGGACAGGCCCCTTTTGGCAATCAGCCCCAGCATTTT.

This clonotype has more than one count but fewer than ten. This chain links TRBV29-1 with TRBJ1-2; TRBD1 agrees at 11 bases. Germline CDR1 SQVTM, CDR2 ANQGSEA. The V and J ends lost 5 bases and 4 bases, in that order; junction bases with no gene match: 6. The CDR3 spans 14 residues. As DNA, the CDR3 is TGCAGCGTTCCCTTGGACAGGGGGCCCTATGGCTACACCTTC. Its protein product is CSVPLDRGPYGYTF.

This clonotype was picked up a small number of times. The CDR3 DNA follows: TGCAGTGTTAGGGGACAGGCGGCCTATGGCTACACCTTC. Its translation is CSVRGQAAYGYTF. The chain is built from TRBV20-1 and TRBJ1-2; TRBD1 aligns across 8 bases. The V gene end was trimmed by 7 bases and the J gene end by 4 bases; junction bases not matched to a gene: 8. Germline CDR1 reads DFQATT; CDR2 reads SNEGSKA (reference sequence). The CDR3 sequence is 13 residues long.

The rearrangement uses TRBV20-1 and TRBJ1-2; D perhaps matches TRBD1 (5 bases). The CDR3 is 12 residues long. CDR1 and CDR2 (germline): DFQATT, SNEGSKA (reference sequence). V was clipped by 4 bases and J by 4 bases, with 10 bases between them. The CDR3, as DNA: TGCAGTGCTATTGGGGGGTCCTATGGCTACACCTTC. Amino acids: CSAIGGSYGYTF.

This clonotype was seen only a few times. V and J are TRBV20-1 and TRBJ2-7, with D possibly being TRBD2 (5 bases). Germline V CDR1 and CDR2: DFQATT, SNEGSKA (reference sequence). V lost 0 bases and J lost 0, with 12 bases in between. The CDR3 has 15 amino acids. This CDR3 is CSARDARASSYEQYF. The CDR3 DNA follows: TGCAGTGCTAGAGATGCGCGGGCTAGCTCCTACGAGCAGTACTTC.

The DNA of the CDR3 is TGTGCCAGCAGCGTAGGAAGGACATTAAATCCCGGGTACTATGGCTACACCTTC. It specifies CASSVGRTLNPGYYGYTF. V gene TRBV9 combines with J gene TRBJ1-2, with D tentatively TRBD1 (5 bases). The CDR3 runs to 18 residues. In germline, CDR1 is SGDLS, CDR2 YYNGEE. Trimming cost V 0 bases and J 3 bases, with 21 bases left between them. Complete variable domain (other parts from reference TRBV9 and TRBJ1-2): DSGVTQTPKHLITATGQRVTLRCSPRSGDLSVYWYQQSLDQGLQFLIQYYNGEERAKGNILERFSAQQFPDLHSELNLSSLELGDSALYFCASSVGRTLNPGYYGYTFGSGTRLTVV.

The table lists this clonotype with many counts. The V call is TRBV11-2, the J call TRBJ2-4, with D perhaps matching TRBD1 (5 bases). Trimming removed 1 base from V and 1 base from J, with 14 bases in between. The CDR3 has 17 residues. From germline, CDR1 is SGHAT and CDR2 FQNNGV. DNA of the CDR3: TGTGCCAGCAGCTTAGGGGGCACCGGGTCCGCCAAAAACATTCAGTACTTC. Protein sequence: CASSLGGTGSAKNIQYF.